The 5 T cell receptor beta chains below all came from one sample that was sequenced in a study of identifying expanded T cells in peripheral blood. The method was immunoSEQ multiplex PCR; TCRdb's version includes in-frame clones alone and lacks a portion of them. The sample records approximately 120,000 clones, roughly 82% being singletons. Source material: blood. The source of these receptors is a person aged 18 to 75 in good health.

The V gene is TRBV7-9, the J gene TRBJ2-2; 7 nucleotides line up with TRBD1. V lost 5 bases and J lost 6; bases outside the gene matches: 9. CDR1 is SEHNR and CDR2 is FQNEAQ in the germline V gene (reference sequence). The CDR3 has 15 residues. CDR3 sequence (DNA): TGTGCCAGCAGCACGCGACAGGGTGGGGCCGGGGAGCTGTTTTTT. Its translation is CASSTRQGGAGELFF.

The chain carries TRBV2 and TRBJ1-5; no reliable D call. The CDR3 has 14 residues. V lost 3 bases and J lost 6, with 12 bases in between. Germline V gene sequence: CDR1 SNHLY, CDR2 FYNNEI. In DNA form, the CDR3 reads TGTGCCAGCAGTGAGAGTAGCGGTGGTCAGCCCCAGCATTTT. This sequence encodes CASSESSGGQPQHF.

The chain joins TRBV19 to TRBJ2-3, with 8 nucleotides matching TRBD2. This CDR3 comprises 12 residues. The germline gives CDR1 LNHDA, CDR2 SQIVND (reference sequence). V trimming: 6 bases; J trimming: 12 bases; junction bases outside the gene matches: 8. The CDR3 sequence: CASSTTSGGQYF. In nucleotides, the CDR3 is TGTGCCAGTAGCACCACTAGCGGCGGTCAGTATTTT.

The CDR3 region is CASSVFDRTGGTEAFF. The CDR3 nucleotides are TGTGCCAGCAGTGTATTTGACCGGACAGGGGGCACTGAAGCTTTCTTT. The chain joins TRBV2 to TRBJ1-1; 10 bases line up with TRBD1. The CDR3 is 16 amino acids. J lost 4 bases, V lost 4 bases, and 9 bases had no gene match. The germline gives CDR1 SNHLY, CDR2 FYNNEI. Together with reference TRBV2 and TRBJ1-1, the CDR3 gives the full variable domain: EPEVTQTPSHQVTQMGQEVILRCVPISNHLYFYWYRQILGQKVEFLVSFYNNEISEKSEIFDDQFSVERPDGSNFTLKIRSTKLEDSAMYFCASSVFDRTGGTEAFFGQGTRLTVV.

The rearrangement joins TRBV29-1 to TRBJ2-7; D gene unclear. The CDR3 runs 13 residues. The germline CDR1 and CDR2 sequences are SQVTM and ANQGSEA. Trimming took 4 bases from V and 4 from J, leaving 14 bases between them. CDR3 protein: CSVVPDGPYEQYF. CDR3 nucleotides: TGCAGCGTTGTACCGGACGGACCGTACGAGCAGTACTTC.